This T cell receptor beta chain was identified during a study of control samples from healthy donors and cancer patients (dated by TCRdb to the early 2020s). This clone was counted a few times. Its antigen specificity is not known. One base away there is no much larger clone; base qualities are not given. The library was generated by the immunoSEQ multiplex PCR assay. As stored in TCRdb, this immuneACCESS dataset retains in-frame rearrangements with V and J assigned. A fraction of the clones does not appear; measured against another copy, unresolved V genes explain less than half of the discrepancy, and the remainder lacks a known reason. For this sample the table gives about 160,000 clones, of which roughly 90% were detected only once. Around 12% of the sample is in the top ten clones. The CDR3 starts with the cysteine, ends with the phenylalanine, and has 13 residues. Just CDR3 DNA is preserved here, 39 bases in frame from base 1.

The TCR was taken from a man aged 30 to 39 in good health. The sample comprised blood. Here the chain combines TRBV21-1 and TRBJ2-4; the listed D gene, TRBD2, was not tested against the DNA. TRBV21-1 is given as a pseudogene. The sequenced DNA: TGTGCCAGCAGCAAAGATCCTAGGAGGGTTCAGTACTTC. Its product reads: CASSKDPRRVQYF.